This T cell receptor (beta chain) appears in the sequencing data of a study of CD8 T cells in cerebrospinal fluid in Alzheimer's disease. This clonotype ranks as medium-sized in terms of frequency. As yet, its antigen is unknown. The study's findings and limits: No causal link between EBV and Alzheimer's follows from EBV-specific cerebrospinal fluid TCRs, authors warned.

TCRdb derives one entry per CDR3 protein from the 10x single-cell sequencing reads, leaving out DNA. Listed are about 780 distinct CDR3 sequences; 10% to 15% falls within the top ten. This CDR3 is built from 13 residues. Germline lookup yields CDR1 MDHEN and CDR2 SYDVKM. Material: cerebrospinal fluid. The chain carries TRBV28 and TRBJ1-5; TCRdb's D call of TRBD1 is untestable without DNA. This sequence was found in a human donor with Parkinson's disease. The chain's CDR3 is CASQPGAGQPQHF.